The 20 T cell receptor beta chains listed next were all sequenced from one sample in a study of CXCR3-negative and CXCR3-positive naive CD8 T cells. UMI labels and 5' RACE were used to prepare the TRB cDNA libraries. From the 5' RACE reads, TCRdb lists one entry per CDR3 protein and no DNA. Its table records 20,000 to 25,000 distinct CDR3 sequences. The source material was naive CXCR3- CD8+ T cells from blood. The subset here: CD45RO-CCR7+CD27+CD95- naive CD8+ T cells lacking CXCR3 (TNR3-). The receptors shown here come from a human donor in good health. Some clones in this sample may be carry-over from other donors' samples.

CDR3 in amino acids: CASSRQGSSYEQYF. The chain recombines TRBV28 with TRBJ2-7; TCRdb's D call of TRBD1 is untestable without DNA. The CDR3 loop spans 14 amino acids. Germline V gene sequence: CDR1 MDHEN, CDR2 SYDVKM.

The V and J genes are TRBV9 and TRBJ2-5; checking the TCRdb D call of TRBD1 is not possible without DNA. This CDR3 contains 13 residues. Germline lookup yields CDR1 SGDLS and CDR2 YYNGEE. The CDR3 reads CASSAGGRETQYF.

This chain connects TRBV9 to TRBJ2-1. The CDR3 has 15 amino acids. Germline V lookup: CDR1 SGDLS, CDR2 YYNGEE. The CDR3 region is CASSVVAESYNEQFF.

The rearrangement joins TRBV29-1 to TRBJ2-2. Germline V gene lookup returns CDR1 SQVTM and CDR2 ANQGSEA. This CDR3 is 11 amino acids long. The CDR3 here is CSVEWTGELFF.

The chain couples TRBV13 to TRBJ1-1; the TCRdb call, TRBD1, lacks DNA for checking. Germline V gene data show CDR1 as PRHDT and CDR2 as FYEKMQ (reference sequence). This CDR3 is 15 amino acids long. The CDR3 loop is CASSPRQTQNTEAFF.

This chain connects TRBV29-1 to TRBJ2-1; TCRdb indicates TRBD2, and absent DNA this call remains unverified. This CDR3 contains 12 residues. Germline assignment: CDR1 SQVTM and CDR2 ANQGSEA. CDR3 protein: CSVPSEGTEQFF.

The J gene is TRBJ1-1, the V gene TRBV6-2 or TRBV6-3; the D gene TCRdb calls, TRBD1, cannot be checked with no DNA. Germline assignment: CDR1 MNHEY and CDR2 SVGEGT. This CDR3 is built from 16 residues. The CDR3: CASSYSSGTSTTEAFF.

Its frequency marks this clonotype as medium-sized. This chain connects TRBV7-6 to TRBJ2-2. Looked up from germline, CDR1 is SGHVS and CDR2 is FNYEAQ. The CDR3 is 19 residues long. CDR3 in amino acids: CASSLAGSFSSENTGELFF.

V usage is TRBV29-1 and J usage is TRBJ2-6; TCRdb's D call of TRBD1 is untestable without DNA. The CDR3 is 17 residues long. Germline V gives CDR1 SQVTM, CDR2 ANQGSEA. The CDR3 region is CSVEAPGESSGANVLTF.

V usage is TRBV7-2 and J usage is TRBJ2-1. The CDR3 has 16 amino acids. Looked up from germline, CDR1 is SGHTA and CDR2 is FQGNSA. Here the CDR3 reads CASSLRPTGLYNEQFF.

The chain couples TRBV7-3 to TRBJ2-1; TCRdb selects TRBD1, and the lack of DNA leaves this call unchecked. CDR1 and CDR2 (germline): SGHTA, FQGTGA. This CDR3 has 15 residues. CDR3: CASGSGQGFYNEQFF.

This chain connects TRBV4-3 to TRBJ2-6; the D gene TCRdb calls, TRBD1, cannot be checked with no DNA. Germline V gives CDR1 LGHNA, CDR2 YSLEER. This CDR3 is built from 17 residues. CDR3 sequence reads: CASSQAEQGAGANVLTF.

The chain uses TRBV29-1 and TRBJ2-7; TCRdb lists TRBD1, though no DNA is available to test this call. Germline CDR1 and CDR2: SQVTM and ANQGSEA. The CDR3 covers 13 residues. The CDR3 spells CSALGGQSYEQYF.

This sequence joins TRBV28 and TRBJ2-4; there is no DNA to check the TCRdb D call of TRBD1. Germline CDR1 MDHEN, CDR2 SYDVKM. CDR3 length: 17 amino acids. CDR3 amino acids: CASSLLPETLAKNIQYF.

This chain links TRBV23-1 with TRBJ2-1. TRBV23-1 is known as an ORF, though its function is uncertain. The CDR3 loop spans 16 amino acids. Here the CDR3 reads CASNDPHEELPNEQFF.

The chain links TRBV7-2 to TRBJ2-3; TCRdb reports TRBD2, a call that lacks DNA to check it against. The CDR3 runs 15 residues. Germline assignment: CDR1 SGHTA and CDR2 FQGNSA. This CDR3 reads CASSYVQRGADTQYF.

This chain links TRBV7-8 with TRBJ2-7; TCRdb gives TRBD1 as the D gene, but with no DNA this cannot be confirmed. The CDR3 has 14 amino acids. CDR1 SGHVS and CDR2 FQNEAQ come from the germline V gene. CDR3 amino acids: CASSLTVWGNGGDF.

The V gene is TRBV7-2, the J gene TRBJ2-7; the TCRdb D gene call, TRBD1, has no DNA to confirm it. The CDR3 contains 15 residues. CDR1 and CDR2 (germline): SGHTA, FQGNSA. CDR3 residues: CASSVGTEPSYEQYF.

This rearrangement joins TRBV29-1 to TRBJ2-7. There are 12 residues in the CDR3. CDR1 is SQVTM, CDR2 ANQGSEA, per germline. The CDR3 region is CSVEVGTYEQYF.

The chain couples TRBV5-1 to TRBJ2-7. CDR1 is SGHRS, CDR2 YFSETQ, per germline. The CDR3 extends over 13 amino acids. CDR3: CASSAGDSYEQYF. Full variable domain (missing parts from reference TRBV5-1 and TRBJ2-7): KAGVTQTPRYLIKTRGQQVTLSCSPISGHRSVSWYQQTPGQGLQFLFEYFSETQRNKGNFPGRFSGRQFSNSRSEMNVSTLELGDSALYLCASSAGDSYEQYFGPGTRLTVT.